One and the same sample provided the 2 T cell receptor beta chains below, sequenced in a study of T cell responses to AZD1222 COVID-19 vaccine. Profiling relied on immunoSEQ multiplex PCR, and the TCRdb table lists in-frame clones only, not all of them. Of approximately 110,000 clones in the sample, about nine tenths are singletons; the top ten hold around 7.7%. Sequenced material: peripheral blood, taken on day 0 of AZD1222 vaccination. Source of these receptors: an adult in good health.

The chain recombines TRBV19 with TRBJ1-6; 7 positions match TRBD1. The V gene's germline CDR1 is LNHDA and CDR2 SQIVND (reference sequence). The CDR3 length is 16 residues. The V and J ends lost 7 bases and 6 bases, in that order; junction bases with no gene match: 12. CDR3 region: CASNQKPGQINSPLHF. CDR3 DNA: TGTGCCAGTAACCAAAAACCGGGACAGATTAATTCACCCCTCCACTTT.

The chain has TRBV4-2 and TRBJ1-5; D remains ambiguous. CDR1 is LGHNA, CDR2 YNFKEQ, per germline. V lost 0 bases to trimming and J lost 4 bases, with 13 bases between them. The CDR3 sequence is 16 residues long. The DNA of the CDR3 is TGTGCCAGCAGCCAAGATCGAGGCCCCGGGAATCAGCCCCAGCATTTT. Encoded protein: CASSQDRGPGNQPQHF.